A selection of T cell receptor beta chains follows, all from one sample in a study of T cells in Graves' hyperthyroidism and ophthalmopathy. MiXCR, applied by TCRdb to the multiplex PCR reads, yields one record per CDR3 protein. The sample yields about 350,000 distinct CDR3 sequences, less than 20% seen once. Input material: blood. Receptor source: a woman in her 40s with Graves' ophthalmopathy. CDR3s include the opening cysteine and the closing phenylalanine or tryptophan. D genes are given only for firm matches. Size is omitted from some rows. Given values are once, few, many or a class for expanded clones.

>TRBV7-6|TRBD1|TRBJ2-2|many
TGTGCCAGCAGCTTAGCTTGGACAGGGAACACCGGGGAGCTGTTTTTT
CASSLAWTGNTGELFF
>TRBV6-2/TRBV6-3|NA|TRBJ1-5|once
TGTGCCAGCATCAAAACCCGAAGGGGCGGGCTTGGCAATCAGCCCCAGCATTTT
CASIKTRRGGLGNQPQHF
>TRBV11-2|NA|TRBJ1-5|NA
TGTGCCAGCAGCTTAGAGGGGGGGATGAGCAATCAGCCCCAGCATTTT
CASSLEGGMSNQPQHF
>TRBV7-8|NA|TRBJ1-1|many
TGTGCCAGCAGCTTAGAGATGGGGTTGAACACTGAAGCTTTCTTT
CASSLEMGLNTEAFF
>TRBV11-2|NA|TRBJ2-5|NA
TGTGCCAGCAGCGCGCGCGACAGGCAAAGAGATCTATCGGCCCAGTACTTC
CASSARDRQRDLSAQYF
>TRBV12-3/TRBV12-4|TRBD1|TRBJ1-2|many
TGTGCCAGCAGGAAGACAGGGGGCGGCTATGGCTACACCTTC
CASRKTGGGYGYTF
>TRBV11-2|TRBD2|TRBJ2-5|many
TGTGCCAGCAGCCCAGGACTAGCGGGAGGGCTGCGTGAGACCCAGTACTTC
CASSPGLAGGLRETQYF
>TRBV28|TRBD1|TRBJ2-7|many
TGTGCCAGCAGGCCGGGACAGGGTTTCTACGAGCAGTACTTC
CASRPGQGFYEQYF
>TRBV5-1|NA|TRBJ2-5|NA
TGCGCCAGCAGCTGGTCCCCACAGGGGACTCAAGAGACCCAGTACTTC
CASSWSPQGTQETQYF
>TRBV27|TRBD1|TRBJ1-2|many
TGTGCCAGCACCTCCGGGACAGGGGTTTTTTCGCATGGCTACACCTTC
CASTSGTGVFSHGYTF
>TRBV28|TRBD2|TRBJ2-5|many
TGTGCCAGCAGCGGGGGGGGACTAGCGGGACTGGAGACCCAGTACTTC
CASSGGGLAGLETQYF
>TRBV6-1|NA|TRBJ1-3|NA
TGTGCCAGCGTCGCAGGCGCCTACTCTGGAAACACCATATATTTT
CASVAGAYSGNTIYF
>TRBV15|NA|TRBJ1-6|many
TGTGCCACCAGCGGCCGACAGTTAAATAATTCACCCCTCCACTTT
CATSGRQLNNSPLHF
>TRBV4-3|NA|TRBJ1-1|many
TGCGCCAGCAGCCAAGATTTGTACACTGAAGCTTTCTTT
CASSQDLYTEAFF
>TRBV20-1|TRBD1|TRBJ1-2|NA
TGCAGTGCTGCCACCGGGACAGGCAGTTTATACTATGGCTACACCTTC
CSAATGTGSLYYGYTF
>TRBV15|NA|TRBJ2-2|many
TGTGCCACCCGTAAACGCGAATTGGACACCCGGGAGCTGTTTTTT
CATRKRELDTRELFF
>TRBV20-1|NA|TRBJ1-1|many
TGCAGTGCTAGTCGTCCACAGATGAACACTGAAGCTTTCTTT
CSASRPQMNTEAFF